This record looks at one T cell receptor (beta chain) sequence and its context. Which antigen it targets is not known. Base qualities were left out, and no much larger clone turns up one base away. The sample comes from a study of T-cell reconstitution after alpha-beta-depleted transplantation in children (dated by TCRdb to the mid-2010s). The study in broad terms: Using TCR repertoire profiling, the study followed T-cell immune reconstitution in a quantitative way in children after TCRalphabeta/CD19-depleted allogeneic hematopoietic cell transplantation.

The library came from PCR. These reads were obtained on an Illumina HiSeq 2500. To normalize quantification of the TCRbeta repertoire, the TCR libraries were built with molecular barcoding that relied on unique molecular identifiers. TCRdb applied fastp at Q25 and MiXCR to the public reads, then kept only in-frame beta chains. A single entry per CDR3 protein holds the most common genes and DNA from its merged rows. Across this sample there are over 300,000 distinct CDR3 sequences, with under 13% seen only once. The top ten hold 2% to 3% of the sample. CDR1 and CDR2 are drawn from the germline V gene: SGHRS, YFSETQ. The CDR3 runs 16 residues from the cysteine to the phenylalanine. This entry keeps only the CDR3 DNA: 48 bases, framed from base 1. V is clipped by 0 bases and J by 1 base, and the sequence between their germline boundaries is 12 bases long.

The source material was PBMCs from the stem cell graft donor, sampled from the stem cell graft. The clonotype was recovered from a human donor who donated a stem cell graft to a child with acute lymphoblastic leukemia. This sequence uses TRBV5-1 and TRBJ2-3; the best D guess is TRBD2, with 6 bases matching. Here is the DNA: TGCGCCAGCAGCTTGGACCTAGCGATGGGCACAGATACGCAGTATTTT. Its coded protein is CASSLDLAMGTDTQYF.